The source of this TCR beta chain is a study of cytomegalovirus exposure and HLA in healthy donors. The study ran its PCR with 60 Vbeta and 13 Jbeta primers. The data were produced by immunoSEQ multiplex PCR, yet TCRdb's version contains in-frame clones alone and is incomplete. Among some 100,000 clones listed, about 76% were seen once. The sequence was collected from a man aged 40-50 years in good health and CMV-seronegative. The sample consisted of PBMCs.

CDR3 nucleotide sequence: TGCGCCAGCAGCCAAGGTCCAGCGGGGGAGGAGACCCAGTACTTC. This sequence encodes CASSQGPAGEETQYF. The V call is TRBV4-1, the J call TRBJ2-5, with 8 bases lining up with TRBD2. Per the germline V gene, CDR1 is MGHRA and CDR2 is YSYEKL. V gave up 1 base and J gave up 5 bases; unmatched junction bases: 6. The CDR3 contains 15 residues.